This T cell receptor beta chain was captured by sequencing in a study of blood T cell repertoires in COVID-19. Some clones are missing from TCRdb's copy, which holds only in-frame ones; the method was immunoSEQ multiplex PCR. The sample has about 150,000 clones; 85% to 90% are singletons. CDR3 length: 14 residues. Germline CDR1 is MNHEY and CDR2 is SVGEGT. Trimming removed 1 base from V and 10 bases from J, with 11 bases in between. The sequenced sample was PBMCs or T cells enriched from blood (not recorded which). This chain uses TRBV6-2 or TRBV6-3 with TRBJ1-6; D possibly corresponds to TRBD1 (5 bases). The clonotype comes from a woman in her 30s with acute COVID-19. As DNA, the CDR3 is TGTGCCAGCAGTTACTTACAGGAAGGATCACCCCTCCACTTT. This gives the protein CASSYLQEGSPLHF.